Listed below are T cell receptor beta chains from one sample, sequenced in a study of Graves' ophthalmopathy and Graves' hyperthyroidism. TCRdb called the multiplex PCR reads again in MiXCR, with one record for every CDR3 protein. The sample has 40,000 to 50,000 distinct CDR3 sequences, around 50% seen once. Sequencing was carried out using peripheral blood. The receptors shown here come from an adult man with Graves' ophthalmopathy. Each CDR3 is given with its conserved first and last residue. The order of the fields is clone size, D gene, V gene, J gene, CDR3 DNA, CDR3 protein. D genes are given only for firm matches. The listing skips clone size in some rows; elsewhere it reads once, few, many or a size class.

clone_size: .
d_call: .
v_call: TRBV7-9
j_call: TRBJ2-7
cdr3_nt: TGTGCCAGCAGCGACGGGGACGGAGGCTACAAGCAGTACTTC
cdr3_aa: CASSDGDGGYKQYF

clone_size: many
d_call: .
v_call: TRBV19
j_call: TRBJ2-3
cdr3_nt: TGTGCCAGTAGAGGATCTAGCAGCCGCACAGATACGCAGTATTTT
cdr3_aa: CASRGSSSRTDTQYF

clone_size: .
d_call: TRBD2
v_call: TRBV9
j_call: TRBJ2-7
cdr3_nt: TGTGCCAGCAGCCTCGGGACTAGCGGACGCTACGAGCAGTACTTC
cdr3_aa: CASSLGTSGRYEQYF

clone_size: .
d_call: .
v_call: TRBV20-1
j_call: TRBJ1-4
cdr3_nt: .
cdr3_aa: CSAQGQGGQETQYFDEKLFF

clone_size: .
d_call: .
v_call: TRBV9
j_call: TRBJ2-7
cdr3_nt: TGTGCCAGCAGCGTAAAGGTGGGCTTGGAGCAGTACTTC
cdr3_aa: CASSVKVGLEQYF

clone_size: once
d_call: TRBD1
v_call: TRBV13
j_call: TRBJ2-6
cdr3_nt: TGTGCCAGCAGCTTAGGCCTAGGGACAGTTCTCTCTGGGGCCAACGTCCTGACTTTC
cdr3_aa: CASSLGLGTVLSGANVLTF

clone_size: once
d_call: TRBD1
v_call: TRBV7-6
j_call: TRBJ1-6
cdr3_nt: TGTGCCAGCACCCTGGGGGGACAGGGGGATTCACCCCTCCACTTT
cdr3_aa: CASTLGGQGDSPLHF

clone_size: .
d_call: TRBD2
v_call: TRBV29-1
j_call: TRBJ2-3
cdr3_nt: TGCAGCAGCCAAACTAGCGGGGGGGCCACAGATACGCAGTATTTT
cdr3_aa: CSSQTSGGATDTQYF

clone_size: many
d_call: .
v_call: TRBV20-1
j_call: TRBJ2-7
cdr3_nt: TGCAGTGCTAGAGATCCCCGCTGGCGGGTGGTAGGAACCTACGAGCAGTACTTC
cdr3_aa: CSARDPRWRVVGTYEQYF

clone_size: many
d_call: .
v_call: TRBV5-1
j_call: TRBJ2-6
cdr3_nt: TGCGCCAGCAGCCTGAGCGGTCAGGATGGGGCCAACGTCCTGACTTTC
cdr3_aa: CASSLSGQDGANVLTF

clone_size: .
d_call: TRBD1
v_call: TRBV9
j_call: TRBJ1-2
cdr3_nt: TGTGCCAGCAACACGGGACAGGCTCTATGGGGCTACACCTTC
cdr3_aa: CASNTGQALWGYTF

clone_size: .
d_call: .
v_call: TRBV6-5
j_call: TRBJ2-5
cdr3_nt: TGTGCCAGCAGTGAAGGACCGGGGGGCGAAGAGACCCAGTACTTC
cdr3_aa: CASSEGPGGEETQYF

clone_size: many
d_call: .
v_call: TRBV11-2
j_call: TRBJ1-2
cdr3_nt: TGTGCCAGCAGCTCTCGAACTAACTATGGCTACACCTTC
cdr3_aa: CASSSRTNYGYTF

clone_size: .
d_call: .
v_call: TRBV12-5
j_call: TRBJ2-3
cdr3_nt: TGTGCTAGTGGTTTAGGTTCAGGCGGACCAGATACGCAGTATTTT
cdr3_aa: CASGLGSGGPDTQYF

clone_size: .
d_call: TRBD1
v_call: TRBV5-1
j_call: TRBJ1-5
cdr3_nt: TGCGCCTGCAGCGTTGGGACAGAGGGTCAGCCCCAGCATTTT
cdr3_aa: CACSVGTEGQPQHF

clone_size: many
d_call: TRBD1
v_call: TRBV4-3
j_call: TRBJ1-2
cdr3_nt: TGCGCCAGCAGCCAAGTTTACCCGGACAGGGGGCTGTCTGGCTACACCTTC
cdr3_aa: CASSQVYPDRGLSGYTF

clone_size: .
d_call: .
v_call: TRBV7-3
j_call: TRBJ2-6
cdr3_nt: TGTGCCAGTTCCGGGGACTCTGGGGCCAACGTCCTGACTTTC
cdr3_aa: CASSGDSGANVLTF

clone_size: medium-sized
d_call: TRBD2
v_call: TRBV29-1
j_call: TRBJ2-3
cdr3_nt: TGCAGCGTTGACAATAGCGGGCAAGATACGCAGTATTTT
cdr3_aa: CSVDNSGQDTQYF

clone_size: once
d_call: TRBD1
v_call: TRBV7-2
j_call: TRBJ1-6
cdr3_nt: TGTGCCAGCAGCTTAGACGGGACAGGGAAAAATAATTCACCCCTCCACTTT
cdr3_aa: CASSLDGTGKNNSPLHF

clone_size: .
d_call: .
v_call: TRBV15
j_call: TRBJ1-2
cdr3_nt: TGTGCCACCAGCAGCGGGGCACATGGACTCCGTGGCTACACCTTC
cdr3_aa: CATSSGAHGLRGYTF

clone_size: .
d_call: .
v_call: TRBV7-3
j_call: TRBJ2-1
cdr3_nt: TGTGCCAGCAGCTTAACTTCAGGGGACAATGAGCAGTTCTTC
cdr3_aa: CASSLTSGDNEQFF

clone_size: many
d_call: .
v_call: TRBV9
j_call: TRBJ1-3
cdr3_nt: TGTGCCAGCAGCCCCAAGACTGACTCTGGAAACACCATATATTTT
cdr3_aa: CASSPKTDSGNTIYF

clone_size: .
d_call: .
v_call: TRBV6-1
j_call: TRBJ1-2
cdr3_nt: TGTGCCAGCAGTGGGTCTAGTGACACCGGGGGCTATGGCTACACCTTC
cdr3_aa: CASSGSSDTGGYGYTF

clone_size: many
d_call: TRBD2
v_call: TRBV10-1
j_call: TRBJ2-2
cdr3_nt: TGCGCCAGCAGTGAGTCAACTAGCGGGATTAACACCGGGGAGCTGTTTTTT
cdr3_aa: CASSESTSGINTGELFF

clone_size: medium-sized
d_call: .
v_call: TRBV25-1
j_call: TRBJ1-2
cdr3_nt: TGTGCCAGCAGAGAGGACGGTGGCTACACCTTC
cdr3_aa: CASREDGGYTF

clone_size: .
d_call: TRBD1
v_call: TRBV7-8
j_call: TRBJ2-2
cdr3_nt: TGTGCCAGCAGCCCTCGACAGGGATCGAACACCGGGGAGCTGTTTTTT
cdr3_aa: CASSPRQGSNTGELFF

clone_size: medium-sized
d_call: TRBD1
v_call: TRBV25-1
j_call: TRBJ2-7
cdr3_nt: TGTGCCAGCAGTGCCGGGACAGGGGGCTCTATCTACGAGCAGTACTTC
cdr3_aa: CASSAGTGGSIYEQYF

clone_size: many
d_call: .
v_call: TRBV20-1
j_call: TRBJ2-3
cdr3_nt: TGCAGTGCTAGGCAAGGGCGGAATACGGGGTCCACGCAGTATTTT
cdr3_aa: CSARQGRNTGSTQYF

clone_size: .
d_call: TRBD1
v_call: TRBV7-2
j_call: TRBJ1-1
cdr3_nt: TGTGCCAGCTCCCCAGGAGGGACAGGCCTCATGAACACTGAAGCTTTCTTT
cdr3_aa: CASSPGGTGLMNTEAFF

clone_size: .
d_call: TRBD1
v_call: TRBV7-9
j_call: TRBJ2-3
cdr3_nt: TGTGCCAGCAGCACGGGACAGGGGGCGATATTGAATGAGCAGTATTTT
cdr3_aa: CASSTGQGAILNEQYF

clone_size: .
d_call: .
v_call: TRBV19
j_call: TRBJ2-3
cdr3_nt: TGTGCCAGTAGTAGAGCCCCGGGAGATACGCAGTATTTT
cdr3_aa: CASSRAPGDTQYF

clone_size: .
d_call: TRBD2
v_call: TRBV20-1
j_call: TRBJ2-1
cdr3_nt: TGCAGTGCCCATACCGGGACTAGCGGGGGTTTCTCCTACAATGAGCAATTCTTC
cdr3_aa: CSAHTGTSGGFSYNEQFF

clone_size: .
d_call: .
v_call: TRBV20-1
j_call: TRBJ2-5
cdr3_nt: TGCAGTGCGGGGCTCGGGGGCCGTGACCAAGAGACCCAGTACTTC
cdr3_aa: CSAGLGGRDQETQYF

clone_size: many
d_call: .
v_call: TRBV10-1
j_call: TRBJ1-3
cdr3_nt: TGCGCCAGCAGTGAGTCAGATTTCTCTGGAAACACCATATATTTT
cdr3_aa: CASSESDFSGNTIYF

clone_size: many
d_call: .
v_call: TRBV12-3/TRBV12-4
j_call: TRBJ2-5
cdr3_nt: TGTGCCAGCAGTCTAAATACAGGGGTGCGGGGGGAGACCCAGTACTTC
cdr3_aa: CASSLNTGVRGETQYF

clone_size: .
d_call: TRBD1
v_call: TRBV19
j_call: TRBJ1-2
cdr3_nt: TGTGCCAGTAGTACTCCCCGACAGGGTGACTATGGCTACACCTTC
cdr3_aa: CASSTPRQGDYGYTF

clone_size: .
d_call: .
v_call: TRBV7-9
j_call: TRBJ1-2
cdr3_nt: TGTGCCAGCAGCTTAGTGGGGGAAGATGGCTACACCTTC
cdr3_aa: CASSLVGEDGYTF

clone_size: medium-sized
d_call: .
v_call: TRBV7-3
j_call: TRBJ1-2
cdr3_nt: TGTGCCAGCAGCCCGGGGCAGGGTGAAGGCTACACCTTC
cdr3_aa: CASSPGQGEGYTF

clone_size: .
d_call: TRBD1
v_call: TRBV29-1
j_call: TRBJ2-7
cdr3_nt: TGCAGCGTCTCTGGGACAGGGACCTACGAGCAGTACTTC
cdr3_aa: CSVSGTGTYEQYF